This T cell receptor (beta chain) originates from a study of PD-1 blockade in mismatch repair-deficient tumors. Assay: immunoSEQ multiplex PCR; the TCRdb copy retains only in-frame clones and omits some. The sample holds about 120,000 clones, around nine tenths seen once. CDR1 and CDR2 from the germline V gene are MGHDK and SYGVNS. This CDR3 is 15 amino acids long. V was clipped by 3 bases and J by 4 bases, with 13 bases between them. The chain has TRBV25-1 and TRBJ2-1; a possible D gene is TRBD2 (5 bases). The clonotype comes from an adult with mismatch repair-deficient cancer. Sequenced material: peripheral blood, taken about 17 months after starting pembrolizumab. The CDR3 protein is CASSDPGSGYNEQFF. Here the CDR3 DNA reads TGTGCCAGCAGTGACCCGGGTTCGGGGTACAATGAGCAGTTCTTC.